These 20 T cell receptor beta chains were sequenced from one sample in a study of T cell responses to AZD1222 COVID-19 vaccine. Generated by immunoSEQ multiplex PCR, the TCRdb table keeps only in-frame clones and is missing some. The sample consists of some 150,000 clones, roughly 93% of them appearing once. The sequencing used peripheral blood, collected on day 0 of MenACWY control vaccination. The receptors here all came from an adult in good health.

This chain joins TRBV5-6 and TRBJ1-5, with D possibly being TRBD1 or TRBD2 (6 bases each). The end of the DNA fits TRBJ2-3 better, so the J call may be wrong. The CDR3 totals 14 residues. Germline CDR1 reads SGHDT; CDR2 reads YYEEEE. The CDR3 loop is CASSLAGAGQPQYF. Here the CDR3 DNA reads TGTGCCAGCAGCTTGGCGGGGGCCGGTCAGCCCCAGTATTTT.

The genes are TRBV25-1 and TRBJ1-3; no definite D call. This CDR3 has 17 amino acids. V was cut by 3 bases and J by 0 bases, with 15 bases left in between. CDR1 MGHDK and CDR2 SYGVNS come from the germline V gene. For the CDR3, the DNA is TGTGCCAGCAGTGAGTACCCAGCCGTAAGCTCTGGAAACACCATATATTTT. It translates to CASSEYPAVSSGNTIYF. The entire variable domain, with the rest obtained from reference TRBV25-1 and TRBJ1-3, is as follows: EADIYQTPRYLVIGTGKKITLECSQTMGHDKMYWYQQDPGMELHLIHYSYGVNSTEKGDLSSESTVSRIRTEHFPLTLESARPSHTSQYLCASSEYPAVSSGNTIYFGEGSWLTVV.

The V call is TRBV5-6, the J call TRBJ1-6; D is possibly TRBD1 (5 bases). This CDR3 spans 13 amino acids. Trimming removed 4 bases at V and 7 bases at J, with 9 bases between. Germline V lookup: CDR1 SGHDT, CDR2 YYEEEE. CDR3 residues: CASSMDTNSPLHF. CDR3 DNA sequence: TGTGCCAGCAGCATGGACACCAATTCACCCCTCCACTTT.

V and J are TRBV7-8 and TRBJ1-2; D is undetermined. In germline, CDR1 is SGHVS, CDR2 FQNEAQ. This CDR3 spans 15 amino acids. V dropped 0 bases and J dropped 7 bases, with 15 bases sitting between them. The CDR3 nucleotides are TGTGCCAGCAGCTTAGCAACTTGGGGTTCTCGTGGCTACACCTTC. It is translated as CASSLATWGSRGYTF. The full variable domain, in which reference TRBV7-8 and TRBJ1-2 provide the parts outside the CDR3, is GAGVSQSPRYKVAKRGQDVALRCDPISGHVSLFWYQQALGQGPEFLTYFQNEAQLDKSGLPSDRFFAERPEGSVSTLKIQRTQQEDSAVYLCASSLATWGSRGYTFGSGTRLTVV.

The V gene is TRBV5-1, the J gene TRBJ2-7; the match to TRBD2 covers 8 bases. CDR1 and CDR2 from the germline V gene are SGHRS and YFSETQ. This CDR3 spans 17 amino acids. With V trimmed by 4 bases and J by 2 bases, 14 bases remained unmatched. CDR3 in DNA: TGCGCCAGCAGCCCGCAGCTACTAGCGGAATCCCCCTACGAGCAGTACTTC. This encodes CASSPQLLAESPYEQYF. Variable domain in full (rest from reference TRBV5-1 and TRBJ2-7): KAGVTQTPRYLIKTRGQQVTLSCSPISGHRSVSWYQQTPGQGLQFLFEYFSETQRNKGNFPGRFSGRQFSNSRSEMNVSTLELGDSALYLCASSPQLLAESPYEQYFGPGTRLTVT.

V usage is TRBV6-1 and J usage is TRBJ1-2, with unresolved D. V was clipped by 3 bases and J by 2 bases, with 7 bases between them. This CDR3 spans 13 amino acids. Germline CDR1 is MNHNS and CDR2 is SASEGT. The CDR3 coding sequence is TGTGCCAGCAGTGAGGAGCAAAACTATGGCTACACCTTC. Encoded protein: CASSEEQNYGYTF.

The V gene is TRBV5-4, the J gene TRBJ1-2; D is ambiguous. CDR3 length equals 15 residues. V gave up 1 base and J gave up 3 bases, with 13 bases separating them. CDR1 SGHNT and CDR2 YYREEE come from the germline V gene (reference sequence). The CDR3 region is CASSLKGDWDYGYTF. CDR3 in DNA: TGTGCCAGCAGCTTGAAGGGTGATTGGGACTATGGCTACACCTTC.

The CDR3 coding sequence is TGTGCCAGCAGTTATGGCGAGCAGTTCTTC. Its protein product is CASSYGEQFF. J is TRBJ2-1 and V is TRBV12-3 or TRBV12-4; D is unclear. Trimming took 4 bases from V and 10 from J, leaving 5 bases between them. This CDR3 contains 10 residues.

The chain recombines TRBV11-2 with TRBJ1-1; 7 nucleotides match TRBD1. The CDR3 is 16 amino acids. V lost 0 bases to trimming and J lost 6 bases; unmatched junction nucleotides: 10. Germline CDR1 SGHAT, CDR2 FQNNGV. The CDR3 DNA sequence: TGTGCCAGCAGCTTAGACTACAGGGGTTCGTTGGCTGAAGCTTTCTTT. Protein: CASSLDYRGSLAEAFF.

This clone was counted once. This chain uses TRBV30 with TRBJ2-7; D gene ambiguous. Germline V CDR1 and CDR2: GTSNPN, SVGIG (reference sequence). Trimming stripped 1 base from V and 3 bases from J, with 16 bases between. The CDR3 spans 15 residues. The CDR3 region has the DNA TGTGCCTGGAGTGCGCCCCTCTGGAGTATCTACGAGCAGTACTTC. Translating it yields CAWSAPLWSIYEQYF.

This chain uses TRBV30 with TRBJ1-2, with D possibly being TRBD1 (6 bases). Per the germline V gene, CDR1 is GTSNPN and CDR2 is SVGIG (reference sequence). This CDR3 comprises 18 residues. The ends were cut back, 0 bases at V and 3 bases at J, with 23 bases in the middle. This CDR3 reads CAWSVGLSPMGGDYGYTF. CDR3 nucleotide sequence: TGTGCCTGGAGTGTTGGGTTATCACCCATGGGGGGCGACTATGGCTACACCTTC. Full variable domain (outside the CDR3, taken from reference TRBV30 and TRBJ1-2): SQTIHQWPATLVQPVGSPLSLECTVEGTSNPNLYWYRQAAGRGLQLLFYSVGIGQISSEVPQNLSASRPQDRQFILSSKKLLLSDSGFYLCAWSVGLSPMGGDYGYTFGSGTRLTVV.

This clone is a singleton in its sample. The V gene is TRBV19, the J gene TRBJ2-1; possibly TRBD1 for D (5 bases). The CDR3 spans 14 residues. The germline V gene encodes CDR1 LNHDA and CDR2 SQIVND (reference sequence). Trimming pared 7 bases from V and 4 bases from J, leaving 14 bases between. CDR3 in DNA: TGTGCCAGTACTCGGGCCAGGACATACAATGAGCAGTTCTTC. As protein: CASTRARTYNEQFF.

This CDR3 is CASSPRLAGGTGELFF. DNA for the CDR3: TGTGCCAGCAGTCCCCGACTAGCGGGGGGCACCGGGGAGCTGTTTTTT. V and J are TRBV27 and TRBJ2-2; 13 bases line up with TRBD2. V trimming: 5 bases; J trimming: 4 bases; junction bases outside the gene matches: 4. Per the germline V gene, CDR1 is MNHEY and CDR2 is SMNVEV (reference sequence). CDR3 size: 16 residues.

V usage is TRBV30 and J usage is TRBJ1-1, with no clear D. Trimming pared 3 bases from V and 11 bases from J, leaving 22 bases between. Germline CDR1 reads GTSNPN; CDR2 reads SVGIG (reference sequence). The CDR3 is 14 residues long. The CDR3 region is CAWSASGLGGRAFF. CDR3 coding DNA: TGTGCCTGGAGCGCATCGGGTCTCGGAGGGCGGGCTTTCTTT.

The chain is built from TRBV9 and TRBJ2-2; tentative D call: TRBD2 (6 bases). V was shortened by 3 bases and J by 3 bases, with 9 bases between the two germline ends. Germline V gives CDR1 SGDLS, CDR2 YYNGEE. The CDR3 is made up of 14 amino acids. The CDR3 protein is CASSGDSYTGELFF. CDR3 DNA: TGTGCCAGCAGCGGGGACTCTTACACCGGGGAGCTGTTTTTT.

The chain is built from TRBV20-1 and TRBJ2-1, with TRBD2 matching over 9 bases. The germline CDR1 and CDR2 sequences are DFQATT and SNEGSKA (reference sequence). V shed 3 bases and J 7 bases; nucleotides not matched to a gene: 7. This CDR3 is built from 14 residues. The CDR3 is CSASMPSGANEQFF. The CDR3 bases are TGCAGTGCTAGTATGCCTAGCGGGGCTAATGAGCAGTTCTTC.

This clone was detected only once. The chain employs TRBV19 and TRBJ1-5; possibly TRBD1 for D (5 bases). Per the germline V gene, CDR1 is LNHDA and CDR2 is SQIVND (reference sequence). This CDR3 contains 14 residues. V was clipped by 2 bases and J by 5 bases, with 10 bases between them. CDR3 DNA sequence: TGTGCCAGTAGTATAACTGCAGGGTATCAGCCCCAGCATTTT. Translation: CASSITAGYQPQHF.

The CDR3 DNA follows: TGTGCCAGCAGTCGCGCGGGACAGGAGTCGAACGGGGAGCTGTTTTTT. Amino acids: CASSRAGQESNGELFF. The V gene is TRBV28, the J gene TRBJ2-2; 8 nucleotides align to TRBD1. The CDR3 sequence is 16 residues long. The V gene's germline CDR1 is MDHEN and CDR2 SYDVKM. Unmatched junction bases numbered 12, after V lost 5 bases and J lost 7 bases.

The chain employs TRBV7-9 and TRBJ2-3, with D perhaps given as TRBD1 or TRBD2 (5 bases each). The CDR3 contains 16 residues. The V gene's germline CDR1 is SEHNR and CDR2 FQNEAQ (reference sequence). V was cut by 1 base and J by 2 bases, with 13 bases left in between. The CDR3 reads CASSLDSGRITDTQYF. The CDR3 DNA sequence: TGTGCCAGCAGCTTAGATTCGGGGCGGATCACAGATACGCAGTATTTT.

This chain joins TRBV7-9 and TRBJ1-3, with D unresolved. The length of the CDR3 is 12 residues. In germline, CDR1 is SEHNR, CDR2 FQNEAQ (reference sequence). The V end lost 5 bases, the J end lost 4 bases, and 6 bases lay between the germline ends. CDR3 DNA sequence: TGTGCCAGCAGCCTTAACGGAAACACCATATATTTT. This encodes CASSLNGNTIYF. Full variable domain (missing parts from reference TRBV7-9 and TRBJ1-3): DTGVSQNPRHKITKRGQNVTFRCDPISEHNRLYWYRQTLGQGPEFLTYFQNEAQLEKSRLLSDRFSAERPKGSFSTLEIQRTEQGDSAMYLCASSLNGNTIYFGEGSWLTVV.